The source of this T cell receptor beta chain is a study of patients and donors after allogeneic stem cell transplantation. TCRdb reprocessed the RT-PCR reads with MiXCR, giving one entry per CDR3 protein. The repertoire includes 98,000 or so distinct CDR3 sequences, approximately 35% of them detected once, and around 26% sits in the top ten. This clonotype occurred once. CDR1 is MDHEN, CDR2 SYDVKM, per germline. Trimming pared 7 bases from V and 0 bases from J, leaving 13 bases between. The CDR3 sequence is 15 residues long. The sequence was collected from a human donor who was either an allogeneic HSCT recipient or a stem cell or donor lymphocyte infusion donor (not recorded which). It is not recorded whose cells these are; they may come from a transplant donor. This rearrangement joins TRBV28 to TRBJ2-1, with D uncertain. Sequencing was done on a sample of blood, either unsorted or a sorted T cell fraction (not recorded which). DNA for the CDR3: TGTGCCAGCATCCCTGGTAGTTCCTCCTACAATGAGCAGTTCTTC. This codes for CASIPGSSSYNEQFF.